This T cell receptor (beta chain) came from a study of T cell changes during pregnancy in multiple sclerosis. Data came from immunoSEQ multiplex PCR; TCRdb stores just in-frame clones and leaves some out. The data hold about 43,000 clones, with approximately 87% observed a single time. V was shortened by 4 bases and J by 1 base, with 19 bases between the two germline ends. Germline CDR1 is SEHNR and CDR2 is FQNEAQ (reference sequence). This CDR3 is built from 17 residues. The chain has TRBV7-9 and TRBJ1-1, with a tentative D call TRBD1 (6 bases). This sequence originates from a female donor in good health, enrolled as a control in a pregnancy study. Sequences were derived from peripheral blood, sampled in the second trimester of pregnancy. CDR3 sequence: CASSSGADRPQNTEAFF. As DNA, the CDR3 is TGTGCCAGCAGCTCTGGAGCAGACAGGCCTCAGAACACTGAAGCTTTCTTT.